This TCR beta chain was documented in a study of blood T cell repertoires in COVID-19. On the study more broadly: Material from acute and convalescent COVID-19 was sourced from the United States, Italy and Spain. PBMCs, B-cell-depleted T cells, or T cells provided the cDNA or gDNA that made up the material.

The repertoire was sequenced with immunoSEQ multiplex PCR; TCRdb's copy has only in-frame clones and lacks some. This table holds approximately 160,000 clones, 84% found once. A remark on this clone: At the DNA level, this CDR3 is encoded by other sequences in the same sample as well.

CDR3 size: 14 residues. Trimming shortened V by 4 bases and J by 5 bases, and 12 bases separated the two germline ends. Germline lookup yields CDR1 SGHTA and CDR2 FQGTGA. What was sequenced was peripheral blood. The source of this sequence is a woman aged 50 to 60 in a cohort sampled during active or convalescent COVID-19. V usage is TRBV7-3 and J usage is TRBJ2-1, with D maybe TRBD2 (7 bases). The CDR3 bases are TGTGCCAGCAGCTCGGGGGGCCGCGACAATGAGCAGTTCTTC. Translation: CASSSGGRDNEQFF.